This T cell receptor (beta chain) originates from a study of blood T cell repertoires in COVID-19. Study background: T cells, B-cell-depleted T cells, or PBMCs provided the cDNA or gDNA that served as material.

Germline CDR1 SGHRS, CDR2 YFSETQ. Trimming cost V 4 bases and J 2 bases; bases outside gene matches: 6. This CDR3 is 14 amino acids long. Study processing details: Estimated nucleated cell counts came from reference gene primer amplification. Measured with immunoSEQ multiplex PCR; TCRdb has only the in-frame clones, and not every one. That table furnishes V, J and clone size, whereas the DNA furnished D and trimming. The sample yields roughly 180,000 clones, 60% to 85% seen once. Patients from Seattle were sampled longitudinally, starting during active infection. Only one count was recorded for this clone.

Sequenced material: peripheral blood. V is TRBV5-1 and J is TRBJ2-7; TRBD1 matches 7 bases. This receptor was taken from a woman in her sixties with COVID-19, enrolled during active disease. This chain's CDR3 is CASSAETGTYEQYF. CDR3 DNA sequence: TGCGCCAGCAGCGCGGAGACAGGGACCTACGAGCAGTACTTC.